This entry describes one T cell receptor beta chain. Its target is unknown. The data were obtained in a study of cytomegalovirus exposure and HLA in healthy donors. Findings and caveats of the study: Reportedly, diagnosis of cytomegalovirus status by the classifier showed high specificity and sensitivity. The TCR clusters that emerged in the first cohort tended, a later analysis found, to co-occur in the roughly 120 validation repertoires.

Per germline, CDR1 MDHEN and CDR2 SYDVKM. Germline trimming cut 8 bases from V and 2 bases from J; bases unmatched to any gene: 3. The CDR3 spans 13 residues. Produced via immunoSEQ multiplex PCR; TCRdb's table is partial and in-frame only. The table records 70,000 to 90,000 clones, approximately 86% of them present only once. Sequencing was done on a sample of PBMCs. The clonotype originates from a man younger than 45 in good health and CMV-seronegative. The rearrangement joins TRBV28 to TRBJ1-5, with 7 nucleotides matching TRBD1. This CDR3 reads CASDRVGNQPQHF. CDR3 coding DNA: TGTGCCAGCGACAGGGTCGGCAATCAGCCCCAGCATTTT.